This is a list of T cell receptor beta chains from one sample in a study of cytomegalovirus exposure and HLA in healthy donors. Some clones are missing from TCRdb's copy, which holds only in-frame ones; the method was immunoSEQ multiplex PCR. This table has 100,000 or so clones, 75% appearing once. What was sequenced was PBMCs. The receptors derive from a man aged 45-60 years in good health and CMV-seronegative. The CDR3 runs from the conserved cysteine through the conserved F or W. D genes are given only for firm matches.

J gene | D gene | V gene | CDR3 protein
TRBJ2-7 | NA | TRBV27 | CASSLTGSGPYEQYF
TRBJ2-3 | TRBD1 | TRBV5-1 | CASSSRGRTDTQYF
TRBJ1-3 | NA | TRBV30 | CATARGAGNTIYF
NA | TRBD1 | TRBV5-4 | CASSAGTEIYEQYF
TRBJ1-2 | NA | TRBV5-1 | CASSSDADYGYTF
TRBJ1-2 | TRBD1 | TRBV11-1 | CASSRGQNYGYTF
TRBJ1-2 | NA | TRBV5-1 | CASREGAYGYTF
TRBJ1-2 | NA | TRBV7-9 | CASSRGGGADGYTF
TRBJ2-3 | NA | TRBV5-8 | CASSLGGRGNTQYF
TRBJ1-5 | TRBD1 | TRBV19 | CASIPAGTGAQPQHF
TRBJ2-3 | NA | TRBV29-1 | CSVGAADTQYF
TRBJ2-7 | TRBD2 | TRBV19 | CASRTSGGPNPYEQYF
TRBJ2-2 | NA | TRBV6-1 | CASSDRANTGELFF
TRBJ2-7 | NA | TRBV2 | CASTGNSYEQYF
TRBJ1-1 | NA | TRBV30 | CAWSVRGTTEAFF
TRBJ2-7 | TRBD2 | TRBV5-1 | CASRPGTSGRAYEQYF
TRBJ1-1 | NA | TRBV18 | CASSPAGFMNTEAFF
TRBJ1-6 | TRBD1 | TRBV27 | CASSLRTGGNSPLHF
TRBJ2-1 | TRBD2 | TRBV11-1 | CASSPLGAGGFGNEQFF
TRBJ2-3 | NA | TRBV9 | CASSVELNTDTQYF
TRBJ1-5 | TRBD1 | TRBV11-2 | CASSLEGLRTGEGDQPQHF
TRBJ1-1 | TRBD1 | TRBV11-2 | CASSLDRGVGTEAFF
TRBJ1-1 | NA | TRBV7-9 | CASSFAVSAFF
TRBJ2-7 | TRBD2 | TRBV4-1 | CASSPGGADYEQYF
TRBJ2-7 | NA | TRBV23-1 | CASSQVWGRIAYEQYF
TRBJ1-1 | NA | TRBV29-1 | CSVEDPVRGSEAFF
TRBJ1-6 | NA | TRBV30 | CAWNHGTGKVSPLHF
TRBJ2-7 | TRBD1 | TRBV6-1 | CASSAGTVIYEQYF
TRBJ2-5 | TRBD1 | TRBV7-3 | CASSPIGQGETQYF
TRBJ2-7 | TRBD1 | TRBV30 | CAWAPGQAESGQYF
TRBJ2-1 | TRBD2 | TRBV19 | CASRPGTSWANEQFF
TRBJ2-3 | NA | TRBV27 | CASSMGLRDTQYF
TRBJ2-7 | NA | TRBV5-5 | CASSPIEGGYEQYF
TRBJ1-5 | NA | TRBV7-2 | CASSLAGYQPQHF
TRBJ1-1 | NA | TRBV28 | CASSLVTAHTEAFF
TRBJ2-5 | TRBD2 | TRBV5-5 | CASSFRGGAQETQYF
TRBJ1-1 | NA | TRBV6-1 | CASSRTENTEAFF
TRBJ2-5 | NA | TRBV13 | CASASSGGLETQYF